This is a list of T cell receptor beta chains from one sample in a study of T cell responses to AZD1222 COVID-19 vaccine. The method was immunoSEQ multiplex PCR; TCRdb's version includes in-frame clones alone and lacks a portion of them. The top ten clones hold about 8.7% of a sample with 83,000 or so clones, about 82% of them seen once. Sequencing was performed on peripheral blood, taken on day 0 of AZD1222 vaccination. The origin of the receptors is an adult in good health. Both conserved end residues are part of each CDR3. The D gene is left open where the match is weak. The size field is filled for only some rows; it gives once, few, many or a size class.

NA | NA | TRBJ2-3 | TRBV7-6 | CASSSGGGSTDTQYF | TGTGCCAGCAGCTCTGGGGGCGGGAGCACAGATACGCAGTATTTT
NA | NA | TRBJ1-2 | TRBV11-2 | CASSLREPAIGYTF | TGTGCCAGCAGCTTAAGGGAACCGGCTATTGGCTACACCTTC
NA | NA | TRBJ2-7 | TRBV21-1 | CAPIRLAGTVSYEQYF | TGTGCCCCTATACGGCTAGCGGGGACTGTTTCCTACGAGCAGTACTTC
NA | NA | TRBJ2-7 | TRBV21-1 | CASSRNSYEQYF | TGTGCCAGCAGTAGAAATTCCTACGAGCAGTACTTC
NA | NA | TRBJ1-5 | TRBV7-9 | CASSRGGVDQPQHF | TGTGCCAGCAGCCGCGGCGGGGTAGATCAGCCCCAGCATTTT
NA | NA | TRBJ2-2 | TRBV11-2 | CASSFARRNTGELFF | TGTGCCAGCAGCTTTGCCCGGAGGAACACCGGGGAGCTGTTTTTT
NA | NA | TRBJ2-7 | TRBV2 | CASSGYHRGGPYEQYF | TGTGCCAGCAGCGGATATCACAGGGGGGGACCCTACGAGCAGTACTTC
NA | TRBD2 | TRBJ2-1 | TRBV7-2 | CASSLGPGGGNEQFF | TGTGCCAGCAGCTTGGGTCCGGGAGGGGGTAATGAGCAGTTCTTC
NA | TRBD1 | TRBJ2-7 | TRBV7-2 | CASSQKGGTGHEQYF | TGTGCCAGCAGCCAAAAGGGCGGGACAGGGCACGAGCAGTACTTC
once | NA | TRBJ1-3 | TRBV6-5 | CASRRYTGNTIYF | TGTGCCAGCCGCCGGTACACGGGAAACACCATATATTTT
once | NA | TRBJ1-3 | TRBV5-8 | CASSFFLTSGNTIYF | TGTGCCAGCAGCTTCTTTTTGACCTCTGGAAACACCATATATTTT
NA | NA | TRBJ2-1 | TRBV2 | CASTSGSYNEQFF | TGTGCCAGCACAAGCGGATCCTACAATGAGCAGTTCTTC
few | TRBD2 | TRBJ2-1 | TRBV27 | CASSLRGGSELYSYNEQFF | TGTGCCAGCAGTTTGCGAGGCGGGAGTGAACTCTACTCCTACAATGAGCAGTTCTTC
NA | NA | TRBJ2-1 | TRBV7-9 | CASSFVAAAGYNEQFF | TGTGCCAGCAGCTTTGTAGCGGCCGCGGGGTACAATGAGCAGTTCTTC
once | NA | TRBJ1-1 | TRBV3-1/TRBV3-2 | CASSVKGRGTEAFF | TGTGCCAGCAGCGTGAAGGGTCGTGGCACTGAAGCTTTCTTT
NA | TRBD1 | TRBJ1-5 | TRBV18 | CASSPDGTGLNQPQHF | TGTGCCAGCTCACCGGACGGGACAGGTCTCAATCAGCCCCAGCATTTT
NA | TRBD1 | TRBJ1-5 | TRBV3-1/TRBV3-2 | CASSQATGTNQPQHF | TGTGCCAGCAGCCAAGCGACAGGGACGAACCAGCCCCAGCATTTT
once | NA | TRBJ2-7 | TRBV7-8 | CASSLGEASPRYF | TGTGCCAGCAGCTTAGGCGAAGCGAGCCCCCGGTACTTC
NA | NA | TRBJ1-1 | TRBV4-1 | CASSPIEMGGTEAFF | TGCGCCAGCAGCCCCATCGAGATGGGAGGGACTGAAGCTTTCTTT
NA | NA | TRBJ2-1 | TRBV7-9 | CASSLDGFSYNEQFF | TGTGCCAGCAGCCTAGACGGGTTCTCCTACAATGAGCAGTTCTTC
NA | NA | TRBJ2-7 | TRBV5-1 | CASSGGTAYEQYF | TGCGCCAGCAGCGGCGGGACAGCCTACGAGCAGTACTTC
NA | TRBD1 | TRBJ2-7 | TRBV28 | CASSLNRGYEQYF | TGTGCCAGCAGTTTAAACAGGGGGTACGAGCAGTACTTC
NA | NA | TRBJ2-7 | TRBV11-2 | CASTRGTYEQYF | TGTGCCAGCACCCGGGGGACCTACGAGCAGTACTTC
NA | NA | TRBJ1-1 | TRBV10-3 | CAIGGGPNTEAFF | TGTGCCATCGGGGGGGGACCGAACACTGAAGCTTTCTTT
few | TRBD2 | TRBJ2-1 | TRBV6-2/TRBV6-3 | CASSPIRPSGSYEQFF | TGTGCCAGCAGCCCCATACGTCCTAGCGGGAGCTATGAGCAGTTCTTC
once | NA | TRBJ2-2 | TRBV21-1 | CASSKALRTGNTGELFF | TGTGCCAGCAGCAAAGCGCTCCGGACAGGAAACACCGGGGAGCTGTTTTTT
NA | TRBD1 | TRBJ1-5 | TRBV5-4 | CASSSGTGSNQPQHF | TGTGCCAGCAGCTCCGGGACAGGGAGCAATCAGCCCCAGCATTTT
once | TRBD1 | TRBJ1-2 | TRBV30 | CAWSGFQGGNYGYTF | TGTGCCTGGAGTGGGTTCCAGGGGGGGAACTATGGCTACACCTTC
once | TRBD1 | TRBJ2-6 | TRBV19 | CASSNTPGTGESSGANVLTF | TGTGCCAGTAGTAACACCCCGGGGACAGGCGAAAGCTCTGGGGCCAACGTCCTGACTTTC
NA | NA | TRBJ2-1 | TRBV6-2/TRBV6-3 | CASSYQPGSSYNEQFF | TGTGCCAGCAGTTACCAACCAGGGAGCTCCTACAATGAGCAGTTCTTC
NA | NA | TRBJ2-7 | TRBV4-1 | CASSQAPDSTYEQYF | TGCGCCAGCAGCCAAGCCCCGGATTCAACCTACGAGCAGTACTTC
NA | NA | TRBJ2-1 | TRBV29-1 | CSVEAKDSYNEQFF | TGCAGCGTTGAAGCAAAGGACAGCTACAATGAGCAGTTCTTC
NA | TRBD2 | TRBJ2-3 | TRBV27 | CASSFGGVGDTQYF | TGTGCCAGCAGTTTCGGGGGGGTGGGAGATACGCAGTATTTT
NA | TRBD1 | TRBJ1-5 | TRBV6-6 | CASSKSWDRVGQPQHF | TGTGCCAGCAGTAAGTCCTGGGACAGGGTGGGTCAGCCCCAGCATTTT
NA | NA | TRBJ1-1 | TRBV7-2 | CASSKRGGRGTEAFF | TGTGCCAGCAGCAAAAGGGGTGGTAGGGGGACTGAAGCTTTCTTT
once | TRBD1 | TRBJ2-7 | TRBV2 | CASSEALIGQGAYEQYF | TGTGCCAGCAGTGAAGCTCTCATCGGACAGGGGGCCTACGAGCAGTACTTC
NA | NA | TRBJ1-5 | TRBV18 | CASSPNQGSNQPQHF | TGTGCCAGCTCACCGAATCAGGGGAGCAATCAGCCCCAGCATTTT
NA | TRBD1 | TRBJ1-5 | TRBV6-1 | CASSDWTGNQPQHF | TGTGCCAGCAGTGATTGGACAGGGAATCAGCCCCAGCATTTT
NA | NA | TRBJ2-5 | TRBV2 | CASTEGYTETQYF | TGTGCCAGCACCGAGGGCTATACGGAGACCCAGTACTTC
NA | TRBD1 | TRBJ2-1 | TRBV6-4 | CASSPGQGRNEQFF | TGTGCCAGCAGCCCGGGACAGGGAAGGAATGAGCAGTTCTTC